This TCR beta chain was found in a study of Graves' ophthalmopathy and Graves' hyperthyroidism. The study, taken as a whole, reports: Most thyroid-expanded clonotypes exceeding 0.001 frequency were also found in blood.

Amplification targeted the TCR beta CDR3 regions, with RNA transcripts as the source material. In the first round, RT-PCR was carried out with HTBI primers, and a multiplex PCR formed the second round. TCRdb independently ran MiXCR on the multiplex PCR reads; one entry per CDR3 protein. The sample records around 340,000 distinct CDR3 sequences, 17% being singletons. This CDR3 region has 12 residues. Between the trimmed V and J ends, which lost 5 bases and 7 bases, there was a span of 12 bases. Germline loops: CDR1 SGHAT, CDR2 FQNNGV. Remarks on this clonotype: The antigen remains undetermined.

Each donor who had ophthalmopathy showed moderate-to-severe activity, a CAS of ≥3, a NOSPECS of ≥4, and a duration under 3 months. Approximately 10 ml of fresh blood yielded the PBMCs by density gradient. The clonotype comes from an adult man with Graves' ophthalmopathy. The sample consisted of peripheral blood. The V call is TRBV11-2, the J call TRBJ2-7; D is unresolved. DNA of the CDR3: TGTGCCAGCAGCACGGGCCAAAGGGAGCAGTACTTC. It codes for CASSTGQREQYF.